These 6 T cell receptor beta chains originate from one sample sequenced in a study of vaccination effects on CD4 cells after COVID-19. Before sequencing took place, the ViraFEST assay used viral peptide pools to expand antigen-specific CD4+ T cells. Cultured cells yielded isolated CD4+ T cells after 10 days. BNT162b2 vaccine or mRNA-1273 vaccine was given to participants in two doses. The table came from immunoSEQ multiplex PCR; TCRdb's copy has only in-frame clones and leaves some out. Here the sample spans about 72,000 clones, roughly four fifths being singletons. For these receptors, no antigen is known. Sample: CD4+ T cells from PBMCs cultured with HCoV-229E spike peptides, taken after COVID-19 vaccination. The receptors were gathered from a human donor who received a COVID-19 vaccine.

The count of this clone is one. The chain has TRBV4-1 and TRBJ2-1, with 11 nucleotides matching TRBD2. Germline V gives CDR1 MGHRA, CDR2 YSYEKL. V was clipped by 4 bases and J by 0 bases; unmatched bases: 8. The CDR3 contains 18 residues. The CDR3 nucleotides are TGCGCCAGCAGCCGAACTAGCGGGGGAGACGCCTCCTACAATGAGCAGTTCTTC. Translated, it gives CASSRTSGGDASYNEQFF.

This clone showed up just once. V is TRBV18 and J is TRBJ2-7, with D possibly being TRBD1 (6 bases). The V end was cut by 3 bases, the J end by 0 bases, with 12 bases between. Germline lookup yields CDR1 KGHSH and CDR2 LQKENI. There are 15 residues in the CDR3. The CDR3 sequence: CASSPDRESSYEQYV. For the CDR3, the DNA is TGTGCCAGCTCACCGGACAGAGAAAGCTCCTACGAGCAGTACGTC.

This rearrangement joins TRBV2 to TRBJ2-2; possibly TRBD2 for D (5 bases). CDR1 and CDR2 (germline): SNHLY, FYNNEI. The CDR3 has 12 amino acids. Between the trimmed V and J ends, which lost 7 bases and 6 bases, there was a span of 9 bases. The CDR3: CASMRVPGELFF. The DNA of the CDR3 is TGTGCCAGCATGAGGGTCCCCGGGGAGCTGTTTTTT.

V usage is TRBV19 and J usage is TRBJ1-1, with 11 bases lining up with TRBD1. Germline-derived CDR1 and CDR2 are LNHDA and SQIVND (reference sequence). The CDR3 spans 14 residues. V was pared by 6 bases and J by 8 bases, with 8 bases of the junction left unmatched. CDR3 in amino acids: CASRRGGQGGEAFF. The CDR3 bases are TGTGCCAGTAGAAGAGGGGGACAGGGGGGGGAAGCTTTCTTT.

This clone was seen only once. This chain joins TRBV5-1 and TRBJ2-2; 7 bases agree with TRBD1. The CDR3 is made up of 16 amino acids. Trimming cost V 4 bases and J 1 base; bases outside gene matches: 7. CDR1 is SGHRS and CDR2 is YFSETQ in the germline V gene. The DNA for the CDR3 is TGCGCCAGCAGCCCACAGGGGAAGTTGAACACCGGGGAGCTGTTTTTT. Translating it yields CASSPQGKLNTGELFF.

J is TRBJ1-2 and V is TRBV5-1; TRBD1 might be the D (6 bases). The germline gives CDR1 SGHRS, CDR2 YFSETQ. This CDR3 contains 14 residues. The V end lost 5 bases, the J end lost 4 bases, and 15 bases lay between the germline ends. The CDR3, as DNA: TGCGCCAGCAGACCTGGGACAAGCGGCTATGGCTACACCTTC. Translation gives CASRPGTSGYGYTF.